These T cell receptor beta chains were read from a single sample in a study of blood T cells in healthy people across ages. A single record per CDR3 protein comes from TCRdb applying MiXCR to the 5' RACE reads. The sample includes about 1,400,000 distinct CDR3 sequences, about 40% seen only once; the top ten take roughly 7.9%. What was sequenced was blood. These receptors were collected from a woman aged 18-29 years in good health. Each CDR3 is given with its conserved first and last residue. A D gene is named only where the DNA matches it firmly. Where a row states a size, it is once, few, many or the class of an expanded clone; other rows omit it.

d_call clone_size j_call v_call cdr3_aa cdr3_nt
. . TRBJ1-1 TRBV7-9 CASSLAGGGANTEAFF TGTGCCAGCAGCTTAGCGGGGGGAGGTGCGAACACTGAAGCTTTCTTT
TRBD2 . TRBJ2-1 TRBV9 CASSVAGASGRAGNEQFF TGTGCCAGCAGCGTAGCGGGGGCTAGCGGGAGGGCTGGTAATGAGCAGTTCTTC
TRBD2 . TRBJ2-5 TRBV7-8 CAAGGLEAQYF TGTGCCGCGGGGGGTTTAGAGGCCCAGTACTTC
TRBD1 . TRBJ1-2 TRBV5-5 CASSVLDRTYGYTF TGTGCCAGCAGTGTCCTGGACAGGACCTATGGCTACACCTTC
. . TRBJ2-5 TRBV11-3 CASSCTETGETQYF TGTGCCAGCAGCTGCACAGAAACGGGGGAGACCCAGTACTTC
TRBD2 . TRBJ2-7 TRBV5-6 CASKSSGGPTYEQYF TGTGCCAGCAAGAGCAGCGGGGGGCCAACCTACGAGCAGTACTTC
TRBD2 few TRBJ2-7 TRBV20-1 CSAGQTSGAAYEQYF TGCAGTGCTGGACAAACTAGCGGGGCCGCCTACGAGCAGTACTTC
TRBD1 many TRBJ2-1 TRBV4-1 CASSPWTGGTYNEQFF TGCGCCAGCAGCCCGTGGACAGGGGGAACCTACAATGAGCAGTTCTTC
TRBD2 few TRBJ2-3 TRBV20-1 CSAAGLAGGISTDTQYF TGCAGTGCTGCAGGGTTGGCGGGAGGGATTAGCACAGATACGCAGTATTTT
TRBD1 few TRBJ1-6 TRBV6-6 CASSSLLDRDDSPLHF TGTGCCAGCAGTTCCCTCCTCGACAGGGACGATTCACCCCTCCACTTT
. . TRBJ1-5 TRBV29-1 CSVVEGINQPQHF TGCAGCGTTGTTGAGGGGATCAATCAGCCCCAGCATTTT
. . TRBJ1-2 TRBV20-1 CRARDLAESTYGYTF TGCAGGGCTAGAGATCTAGCCGAAAGCACCTATGGCTACACCTTC
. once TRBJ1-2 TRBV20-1 CSARRPSGFYGYTF TGCAGTGCCAGGCGCCCATCCGGTTTCTATGGCTACACCTTC
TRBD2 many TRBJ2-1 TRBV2 CASTDSGEQFF TGTGCCAGCACCGATAGCGGGGAGCAGTTCTTC
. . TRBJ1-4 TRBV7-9 CASSFESVGEKLFF TGTGCCAGCAGCTTCGAGAGCGTGGGTGAAAAACTGTTTTTT
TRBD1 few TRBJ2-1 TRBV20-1 CSAWDRVDEQFF TGCAGTGCCTGGGACAGGGTGGATGAGCAGTTCTTC
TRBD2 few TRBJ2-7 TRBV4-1 CASSPSLAGGNEQYF TGCGCCAGCAGCCCATCGCTAGCGGGGGGAAATGAGCAGTACTTC
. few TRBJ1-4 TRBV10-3 CAIIEKYAGPNEKLFF TGTGCCATCATCGAGAAGTACGCAGGGCCTAATGAAAAACTGTTTTTT
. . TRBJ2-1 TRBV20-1 CSATGPGGSISSSNEQFF TGCAGTGCTACTGGGCCAGGCGGTTCGATTAGCTCTTCCAATGAGCAGTTCTTC
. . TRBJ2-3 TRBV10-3 CAISPTTDTQYF TGTGCCATCAGCCCGACCACAGATACGCAGTATTTT